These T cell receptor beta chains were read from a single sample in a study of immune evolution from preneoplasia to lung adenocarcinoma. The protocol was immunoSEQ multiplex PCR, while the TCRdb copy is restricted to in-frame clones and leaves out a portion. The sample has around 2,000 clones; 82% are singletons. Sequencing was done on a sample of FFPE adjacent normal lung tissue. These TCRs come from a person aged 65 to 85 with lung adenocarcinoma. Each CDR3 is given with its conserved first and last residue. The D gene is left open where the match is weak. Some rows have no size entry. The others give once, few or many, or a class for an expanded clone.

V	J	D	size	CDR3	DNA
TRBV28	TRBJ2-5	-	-	CASSSRTEDPPETQYF	TGTGCCAGCAGTTCCAGGACAGAGGACCCCCCAGAGACCCAGTACTTC
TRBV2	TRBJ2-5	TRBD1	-	CASSVGTGERTQYF	TGTGCTAGCAGTGTTGGGACAGGGGAGCGGACCCAGTACTTC
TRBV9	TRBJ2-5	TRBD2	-	CASSPKGGELETQYF	TGTGCCAGCAGCCCGAAGGGAGGGGAGCTGGAGACCCAGTACTTC
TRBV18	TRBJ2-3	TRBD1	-	CASSPGQPDTQYF	TGTGCCAGCTCACCGGGACAGCCAGATACGCAGTATTTT
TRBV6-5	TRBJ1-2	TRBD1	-	CASSYQATGGGFGYTF	TGTGCCAGCAGTTACCAGGCGACAGGGGGCGGATTTGGCTACACCTTC
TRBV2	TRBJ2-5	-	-	CASREGGSKTQYF	TGTGCCAGCAGGGAGGGGGGTTCCAAGACCCAGTACTTC
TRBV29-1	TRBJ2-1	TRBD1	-	CSITTGGNEQFF	TGCAGCATAACTACAGGGGGCAATGAGCAGTTCTTC
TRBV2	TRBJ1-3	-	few	CASTVEGFISGNTIYF	TGTGCCAGCACCGTGGAGGGCTTTATCTCTGGAAACACCATATATTTT
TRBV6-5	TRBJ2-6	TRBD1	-	CASSLTGAGANVLTF	TGTGCCAGCAGTTTGACAGGGGCTGGGGCCAACGTCCTGACTTTC
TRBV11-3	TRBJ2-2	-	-	CASSLDSRGGELFF	TGTGCCAGCAGCTTAGATTCCAGGGGCGGGGAGCTGTTTTTT
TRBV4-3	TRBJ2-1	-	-	CASSSVRESNEQFF	TGCGCCAGCAGCTCAGTTCGGGAGTCCAATGAGCAGTTCTTC
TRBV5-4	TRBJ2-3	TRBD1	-	CASSLQTGTGWSDTQYF	TGTGCCAGCAGCTTGCAAACCGGGACAGGGTGGTCAGATACGCAGTATTTT
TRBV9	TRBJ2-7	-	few	CASTPLADLRGEQYF	TGTGCCAGCACGCCACTAGCCGATCTGCGGGGCGAGCAGTACTTC
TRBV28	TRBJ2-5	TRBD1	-	CASSRDRGETQYF	TGTGCCAGCAGTAGGGACAGGGGCGAGACCCAGTACTTC
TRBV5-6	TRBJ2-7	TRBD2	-	CASRMANPSGRAGEQYF	TGTGCCAGCAGGATGGCGAATCCTAGCGGGAGGGCCGGTGAGCAGTACTTC
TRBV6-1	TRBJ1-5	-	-	CASSGQGYSNQPQHF	TGTGCCAGCAGTGGCCAGGGTTATAGCAATCAGCCCCAGCATTTT
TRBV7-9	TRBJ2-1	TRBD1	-	CASRPGQGRNEQFF	TGTGCCAGCAGACCCGGACAGGGCCGCAATGAGCAGTTCTTC
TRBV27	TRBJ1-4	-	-	CASSLSREIAEKLFF	TGTGCCAGCAGTTTATCGAGGGAGATTGCTGAAAAACTGTTTTTT
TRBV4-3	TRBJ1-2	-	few	CASSQDLDGLYGYTF	TGCGCCAGCAGCCAAGATCTGGACGGGCTCTATGGCTACACCTTC
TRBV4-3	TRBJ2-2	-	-	CASSQDLASGRTGELFF	TGCGCCAGCAGCCAAGATCTTGCGAGCGGGCGCACCGGGGAGCTGTTTTTT
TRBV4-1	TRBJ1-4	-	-	CASSQDPGAWEKLFF	TGCGCCAGCAGCCAAGACCCGGGGGCGTGGGAAAAACTGTTTTTT
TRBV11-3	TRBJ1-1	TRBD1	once	CASSRAGQVMNTEAFF	TGTGCCAGCAGCCGCGCGGGACAGGTTATGAACACTGAAGCTTTCTTT
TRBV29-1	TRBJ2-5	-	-	CSVDHREETQYF	TGCAGCGTTGACCACAGGGAAGAGACCCAGTACTTC
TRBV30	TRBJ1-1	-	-	CAWSVSRVAFF	TGTGCCTGGAGTGTAAGTAGGGTGGCTTTCTTT
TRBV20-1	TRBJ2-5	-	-	CSALARETQYF	TGCAGTGCCTTAGCGAGGGAGACCCAGTACTTC
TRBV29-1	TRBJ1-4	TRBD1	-	CSVARTGGTNEKLFF	TGCAGCGTTGCCCGAACAGGGGGCACTAATGAAAAACTGTTTTTT
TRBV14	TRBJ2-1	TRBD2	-	CASSQVIRGRYEQFF	TGTGCCAGCAGCCAGGTTATACGCGGGAGATATGAGCAGTTCTTC
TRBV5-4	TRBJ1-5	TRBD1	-	CASSFELDRAQHF	TGTGCCAGCAGCTTCGAACTCGACAGGGCTCAGCATTTT
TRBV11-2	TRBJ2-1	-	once	CASSPVGRGRGRDSEQFF	TGTGCCAGCAGCCCCGTAGGGAGGGGCAGGGGAAGGGATAGTGAGCAGTTCTTC
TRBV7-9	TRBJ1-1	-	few	CASSPQVPTGGSEAFF	TGTGCCAGCAGCCCCCAGGTGCCGACAGGCGGGTCTGAAGCTTTCTTT
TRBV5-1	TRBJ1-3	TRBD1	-	CASSLARQGAGRNTIYF	TGCGCCAGCAGCTTGGCCAGACAGGGGGCCGGGAGAAACACCATATATTTT
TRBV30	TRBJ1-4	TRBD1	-	CACRLPGQANEKLFF	TGTGCCTGCCGTCTGCCGGGACAGGCCAATGAAAAACTGTTTTTT
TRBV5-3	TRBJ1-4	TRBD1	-	CARSSTGAREKLFF	TGTGCCAGAAGCTCGACAGGGGCCCGGGAAAAACTGTTTTTT
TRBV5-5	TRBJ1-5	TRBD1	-	CASSPRRGTDQPQHF	TGTGCCAGCAGCCCAAGGCGGGGGACAGATCAGCCCCAGCATTTT
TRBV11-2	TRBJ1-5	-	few	CASSLGPEGQPQHF	TGTGCCAGCAGCTTAGGTCCAGAAGGCCAGCCCCAGCATTTT
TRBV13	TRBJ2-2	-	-	CASSLPAGELFF	TGTGCCAGCAGCTTACCCGCCGGGGAGCTGTTTTTT
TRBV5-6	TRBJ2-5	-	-	CASSGRWGETQYF	TGTGCCAGCAGCGGCCGTTGGGGGGAGACCCAGTACTTC
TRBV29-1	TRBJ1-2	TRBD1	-	CSVEPNMAGGRGYGYTF	TGCAGCGTTGAACCAAATATGGCAGGGGGCCGAGGCTATGGCTACACCTTC
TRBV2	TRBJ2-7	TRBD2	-	CASSFLAGGGYEQYF	TGTGCCAGCAGTTTTTTAGCGGGAGGCGGCTACGAGCAGTACTTC
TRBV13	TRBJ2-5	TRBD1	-	CASSPGQGAETQYF	TGTGCCAGCAGCCCGGGACAGGGAGCAGAGACCCAGTACTTC
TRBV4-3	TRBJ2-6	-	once	CASSQGGGPGTNVLTF	TGCGCCAGCAGCCAAGGGGGGGGCCCTGGGACCAACGTCCTGACTTTC
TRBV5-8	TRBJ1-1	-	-	CASSLVQGEAFF	TGTGCCAGCAGCTTGGTGCAGGGTGAAGCTTTCTTT
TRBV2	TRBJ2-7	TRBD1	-	CASSGDRGYEQYF	TGTGCCAGCAGCGGGGACAGGGGGTACGAGCAGTACTTC
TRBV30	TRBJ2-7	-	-	CAWSPMGRELPYEQYF	TGTGCCTGGAGTCCCATGGGGCGGGAACTCCCCTACGAGCAGTACTTC
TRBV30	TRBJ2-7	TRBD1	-	CAWSGGRGTYEQYF	TGTGCCTGGTCAGGGGGCAGGGGGACCTACGAGCAGTACTTC
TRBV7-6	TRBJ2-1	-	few	CASSSELGGQFF	TGTGCCAGCAGCTCGGAGCTTGGGGGGCAGTTCTTC
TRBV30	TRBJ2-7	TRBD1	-	CAWSPGQGYYEQYF	TGTGCCTGGAGTCCGGGACAGGGTTACTACGAGCAGTACTTC
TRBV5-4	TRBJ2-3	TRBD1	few	CASKRGGGSTDTQYF	TGTGCCAGCAAGAGAGGGGGCGGTAGCACAGATACGCAGTATTTT
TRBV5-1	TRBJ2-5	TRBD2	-	CASSLEGLAGEETQYF	TGCGCCAGCAGCTTGGAGGGACTAGCGGGAGAAGAGACCCAGTACTTC
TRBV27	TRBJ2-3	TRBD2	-	CASSWGLAGEGDTQYF	TGTGCCAGCAGTTGGGGACTAGCGGGAGAAGGAGATACGCAGTATTTT
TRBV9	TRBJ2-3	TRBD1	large	CASSPGDRGSDTQYF	TGTGCCAGCAGCCCGGGGGACAGGGGGTCAGATACGCAGTATTTT
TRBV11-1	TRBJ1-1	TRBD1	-	CASSPRGQGSEAFF	TGTGCCAGCAGCCCACGAGGACAGGGGTCTGAAGCTTTCTTT
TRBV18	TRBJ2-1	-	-	CASSLSYNEQFF	TGTGCCAGCTCACTCTCCTACAATGAGCAGTTCTTC